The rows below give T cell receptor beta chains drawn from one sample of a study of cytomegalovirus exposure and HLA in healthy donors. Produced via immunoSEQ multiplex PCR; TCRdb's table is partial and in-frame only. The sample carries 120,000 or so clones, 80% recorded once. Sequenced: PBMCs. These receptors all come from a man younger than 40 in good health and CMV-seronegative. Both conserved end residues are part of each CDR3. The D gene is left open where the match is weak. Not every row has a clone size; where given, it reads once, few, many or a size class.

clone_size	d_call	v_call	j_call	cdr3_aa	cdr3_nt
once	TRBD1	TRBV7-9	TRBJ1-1	CASSLYPGGANTEAFF	TGTGCCAGCAGCTTGTACCCAGGGGGAGCGAACACTGAAGCTTTCTTT
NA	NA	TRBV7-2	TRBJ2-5	CASSLGISGTQYF	TGTGCCAGCAGCTTAGGGATCTCGGGGACCCAGTACTTC
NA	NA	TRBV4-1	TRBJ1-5	CASSQDPSGRQPQHF	TGCGCCAGCAGCCAAGATCCGAGTGGGCGTCAGCCCCAGCATTTT
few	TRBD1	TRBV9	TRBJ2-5	CASNAGGETQYF	TGTGCCAGCAATGCAGGGGGAGAGACCCAGTACTTC
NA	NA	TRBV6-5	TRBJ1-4	CASSPNSMSLFF	TGTGCCAGCAGCCCAAATTCCATGAGTCTGTTTTTT
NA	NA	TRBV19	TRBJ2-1	CASSISRALSSYNEQFF	TGTGCCAGTAGTATATCCCGTGCCCTGAGCTCCTACAATGAGCAGTTCTTC
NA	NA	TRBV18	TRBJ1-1	CASSPLRVADTQAFF	TGTGCCAGCTCACCACTCAGGGTAGCAGACACACAAGCTTTCTTT
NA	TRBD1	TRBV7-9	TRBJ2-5	CASSRPLTDRALETQYF	TGTGCCAGCAGCCGTCCATTGACTGACAGGGCCCTCGAGACCCAGTACTTC
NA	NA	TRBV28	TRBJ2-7	CASLERSPYEQYF	TGTGCCAGCCTAGAAAGGAGTCCCTACGAGCAGTACTTC
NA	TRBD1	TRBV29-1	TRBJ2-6	CSVSTGGAGANVLTF	TGCAGCGTTTCTACAGGGGGCGCTGGGGCCAACGTCCTGACTTTC
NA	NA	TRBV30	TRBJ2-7	CAWGPGLPSREQYF	TGTGCCTGGGGACCGGGACTTCCTTCACGGGAGCAGTACTTC
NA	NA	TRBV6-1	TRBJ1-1	CASTRTAGNTEAFF	TGTGCCAGCACCAGGACAGCCGGGAACACTGAAGCTTTCTTT
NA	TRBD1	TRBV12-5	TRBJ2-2	CASGLIATGDTGELFF	TGTGCTAGTGGTTTGATTGCGACAGGGGACACCGGGGAGCTGTTTTTT
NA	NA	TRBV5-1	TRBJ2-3	CASSLGLGDGDTQYF	TGCGCCAGCAGCTTGGGACTGGGAGACGGGGATACGCAGTATTTT
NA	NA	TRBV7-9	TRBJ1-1	CASSPKSGWEGTEAFF	TGTGCCAGCAGCCCCAAGAGTGGCTGGGAGGGCACTGAAGCTTTCTTT
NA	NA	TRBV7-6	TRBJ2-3	CASSLETSTDTQYF	TGTGCCAGCAGCTTAGAGACTAGCACAGATACGCAGTATTTT
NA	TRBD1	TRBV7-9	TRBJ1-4	CASSIDRGNEKLFF	TGTGCCAGCAGCATTGACAGGGGTAATGAAAAACTGTTTTTT
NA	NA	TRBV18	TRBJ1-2	CASSSLPGSQGYTF	TGTGCCAGCTCATCTCTTCCGGGTAGTCAAGGCTACACCTTC
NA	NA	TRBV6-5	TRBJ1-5	CASSYSGLNQPQNF	TGTGCCAGCAGTTACTCGGGCCTAAATCAGCCCCAGAATTTT
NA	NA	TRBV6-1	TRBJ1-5	CASSDKGLLNQPQHF	TGTGCCAGCAGTGATAAGGGGCTACTCAATCAGCCCCAGCATTTT
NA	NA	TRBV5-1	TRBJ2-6	CASSSGSSSGANVLTF	TGCGCCAGCAGCTCAGGGTCAAGCTCTGGGGCCAACGTCCTGACTTTC
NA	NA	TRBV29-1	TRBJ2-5	CSGTTGYQETQYF	TGCAGCGGGACAACAGGTTACCAGGAGACCCAGTACTTC
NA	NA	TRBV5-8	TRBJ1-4	CASSFGGTTNEKLFF	TGTGCCAGCAGCTTCGGCGGTACAACTAATGAAAAACTGTTTTTT